The present TCR beta chain was sequenced within a study of vaccination effects on CD4 cells after COVID-19. The count of this clone is one. Its antigen remains unidentified. Study-wide results and caveats: Late in the post-vaccination period, infection-induced and vaccine-induced clones underwent marked clonal contraction. Healthy vaccinees' vaccine-induced clones included only 1 of 255 cross-reacting with common cold coronaviruses.

After expansion with viral peptide pools in the ViraFEST assay, antigen-specific CD4+ T cells were sequenced. Culture lasted roughly 9 days before CD4+ T cell isolation. Nucleocapsid antibodies were negative in the vaccine recipients, who had never had SARS-CoV-2 infection. Assay used: immunoSEQ multiplex PCR; TCRdb lists only in-frame clones, some missing. Here the sample spans fewer than 30,000 clones, 72% being singletons. The TCR was taken from a human donor who received a COVID-19 vaccine. This specimen consisted of CD4+ T cells from PBMCs cultured with SARS-CoV-2 spike peptides, obtained before COVID-19 vaccination.

The CDR3 DNA is TGTGCCAGCTCGACGGGGGGGCAGGAGACCCAGTACTTC. Amino acids: CASSTGGQETQYF. The V gene is TRBV18, the J gene TRBJ2-5, with TRBD2 identical over 8 bases. Germline CDR1 and CDR2: KGHSH and LQKENI. The junction had 5 bases not matched to a gene; V was cut back by 6 bases and J by 5 bases. The CDR3 is 13 amino acids.